This T cell receptor beta chain was retrieved from a study of cytomegalovirus exposure and HLA in healthy donors. Findings and limits, study-wide: Near-uniform donor sequencing depth was presumed by presence/absence analyses.

These donors, healthy bone marrow donors, were studied. The CDR3 contains 16 residues. CDR1 is LGHNT and CDR2 is FRNRAP in the germline V gene. The V gene lost 0 bases and the J gene lost 3 bases, with 12 bases spanning the gap. The PCR contained 60 Vbeta and 13 Jbeta primers. Sequenced by immunoSEQ multiplex PCR; TCRdb stores in-frame clones only, minus some. This sample yields 180,000 or so clones, of which over 70% are seen a single time; 2.9% belongs to the top ten. This clone was counted a few times. The antigen is undetermined. The V and J genes are TRBV12-5 and TRBJ1-3; D is possibly TRBD1 (5 bases). The receptor comes from a male donor in good health and CMV-seronegative. Source material: PBMCs. DNA for the CDR3: TGTGCTAGTGGTTTGGTACCCCAGGGATATGGAAACACCATATATTTT. Translated: CASGLVPQGYGNTIYF. Filled out from reference TRBV12-5 and TRBJ1-3, the complete variable domain reads DARVTQTPRHKVTEMGQEVTMRCQPILGHNTVFWYRQTMMQGLELLAYFRNRAPLDDSGMPKDRFSAEMPDATLATLKIQPSEPRDSAVYFCASGLVPQGYGNTIYFGEGSWLTVV.